This TCR beta chain appears in the sequencing data of a study of healthy donors' naive CD4 and CD8 T cells. V lost 2 bases and J lost 3, with 19 bases in between. This CDR3 has 17 residues. Germline lookup yields CDR1 SGHVS and CDR2 FQNEAQ. This clonotype was found a few times. No antigen is known for it. The study, taken as a whole, reports: Possible naive T cell homeostatic proliferation bias remained unaddressed. CDR3 charge plus V and J genes appeared to account for 10% to 15% of CD4/CD8 variance.

Naive CD4+ cells were sorted as CD4+CD8-CD45RO-CD45RA+; naive CD8+ as CD8+CD4-CD45RA+CD27bright. TCR libraries were built from 400 to 650 ng of total RNA by linear amplification. TCRdb re-called the reads through MiXCR, storing one row per CDR3 protein. The sample carries 150,000 to 200,000 distinct CDR3 sequences, about 76% recorded once. The rearrangement links TRBV7-8 to TRBJ1-1; D unresolved. The TCR comes from a pool of human donors in good health; the sample pools cells from several healthy donors. The sequenced sample was naive CD4+ and CD8+ T cells sorted from blood, pooled from several donors. The CDR3 protein is CASSLWTGGLLDTEAFF. The DNA of the CDR3 is TGTGCCAGCAGCTTATGGACGGGCGGTCTTTTGGACACTGAAGCTTTCTTT.